The 21 T cell receptor beta chains reported below all come from one sample, sequenced in a study of blood T cell repertoires in COVID-19 (dated by TCRdb to 2018 to 2020). To prepare the library, the immunoSEQ multiplex PCR assay was applied. As stored in TCRdb, this immuneACCESS dataset retains in-frame rearrangements with V and J assigned. A fraction of the clones does not appear; measured against another copy, unresolved V genes explain less than half of the discrepancy, and the remainder lacks a known reason. The sample has about 210,000 clones on record, 88% of them singletons. The top ten hold about 1.7% of the sample. Sample: peripheral blood. The receptors originated from a man aged 18 to 35 with active or convalescent COVID-19.

The gene calls are TRBV11-1 and TRBJ2-1; D might be TRBD2 (5 bases). The V and J ends lost 3 bases and 3 bases respectively, with 12 bases between them. The CDR3 contains 15 residues. Germline CDR1 reads SGHAT; CDR2 reads FQDESV (reference sequence). The CDR3 is CASSLRVVGYNEQFF. CDR3 sequence (DNA): TGTGCCAGCAGCTTGAGGGTGGTAGGCTACAATGAGCAGTTCTTC.

The chain recombines TRBV29-1 with TRBJ1-1; D gene unclear. Trimming left V 4 bases short and J 1 base short, with 7 bases between. The length of the CDR3 is 12 residues. The V gene's germline CDR1 is SQVTM and CDR2 ANQGSEA. CDR3 nucleotide sequence: TGCAGCGTTGGGTACAGGAACACTGAAGCTTTCTTT. This translates into CSVGYRNTEAFF.

The V call is TRBV30, the J call TRBJ2-1; the match to TRBD1 covers 9 bases. V was clipped by 2 bases and J by 5 bases; unmatched bases: 7. Germline loops: CDR1 GTSNPN, CDR2 SVGIG (reference sequence). The CDR3 is 15 residues long. DNA for the CDR3: TGTGCCTGGAGTCCTTGGACAGGGGAAGACAATGAGCAGTTCTTC. Residues: CAWSPWTGEDNEQFF.

The chain is built from TRBV10-3 and TRBJ1-1; D unclear. CDR3 size: 15 residues. Germline loops: CDR1 ENHRY, CDR2 SYGVKD. Trimming removed 3 bases at V and 4 bases at J, with 15 bases between. CDR3 in DNA: TGTGCCATCAGTGAAGCCCTCGGGGTTGTCACTGAAGCTTTCTTT. It translates to CAISEALGVVTEAFF.

The rearrangement joins TRBV7-2 to TRBJ1-3; 8 bases are a match to TRBD1. This CDR3 comprises 14 residues. The ends lost 5 bases at V and 3 bases at J; junction bases unmatched: 3. The germline gives CDR1 SGHTA, CDR2 FQGNSA. The CDR3 loop is CASSRDRGGNTIYF. The CDR3 DNA sequence: TGTGCCAGCAGCCGTGACAGGGGTGGAAACACCATATATTTT.

There are a few counts of this clone. The V call is TRBV5-1, the J call TRBJ1-2; D is unclear. This CDR3 has 13 residues. V gave up 2 bases and J gave up 3 bases, with 8 bases separating them. Germline V gene lookup returns CDR1 SGHRS and CDR2 YFSETQ. CDR3 coding DNA: TGCGCCAGCAGCTTTCGGGAAGACTATGGCTACACCTTC. This sequence encodes CASSFREDYGYTF.

This clone was seen just once. This chain connects TRBV5-4 to TRBJ2-1; 12 positions match TRBD2. CDR3 length: 17 residues. V trimming: 4 bases; J trimming: 4 bases; junction bases outside the gene matches: 9. Looked up from germline, CDR1 is SGHNT and CDR2 is YYREEE (reference sequence). Here the CDR3 reads CASSAGATSGGYNEQFF. In nucleotides, the CDR3 is TGTGCCAGCAGCGCCGGGGCGACTAGCGGGGGATACAATGAGCAGTTCTTC.

The CDR3 protein is CASSIFSVLDRVVRFGSPLHF. The CDR3 DNA follows: TGTGCCAGTAGTATTTTTTCTGTATTGGACAGGGTCGTTCGGTTCGGGTCACCCCTCCACTTT. The chain has TRBV19 and TRBJ1-6; TRBD1 agrees at 8 bases. The CDR3 runs to 21 residues. V shed 3 bases and J 10 bases; nucleotides not matched to a gene: 26. CDR1 LNHDA and CDR2 SQIVND come from the germline V gene (reference sequence).

This sequence joins TRBV4-3 and TRBJ2-2; no reliable D call. The V and J ends lost 1 base and 4 bases respectively, with 7 bases between them. Per germline, CDR1 LGHNA and CDR2 YSLEER. The CDR3 consists of 14 residues. The CDR3 reads CASSQVLSTGELFF. The CDR3, as DNA: TGCGCCAGCAGCCAAGTGTTGAGCACCGGGGAGCTGTTTTTT.

This clone was counted a single time. The CDR3 here is CASKGRTGLISEAFF. For the CDR3, the DNA is TGTGCCAGTAAAGGCCGGACAGGGCTAATTTCTGAAGCTTTCTTT. J is TRBJ1-1 and V is TRBV19; 8 bases align to TRBD1. This CDR3 is built from 15 residues. V lost 7 bases, J lost 6 bases, and 13 bases stayed unmatched. Germline values: CDR1 LNHDA, CDR2 SQIVND (reference sequence).

In its sample, this clone was seen once. CDR3 in amino acids: CASSPLQGIWTEAFF. In nucleotides, the CDR3 is TGTGCCAGCTCACCACTTCAGGGGATTTGGACTGAAGCTTTCTTT. The chain carries TRBV18 and TRBJ1-1; a possible D gene is TRBD1 (6 bases). Germline V gene lookup returns CDR1 KGHSH and CDR2 LQKENI. The CDR3 runs to 15 residues. The ends were cut back, 1 base at V and 5 bases at J, with 14 bases in the middle.

The chain carries TRBV12-3 or TRBV12-4 and TRBJ1-2; a weak D match, TRBD1 (5 bases). The CDR3 totals 13 residues. Trimming removed 3 bases from V and 4 bases from J, with 9 bases in between. CDR3 protein: CASSFDSFYGYTF. CDR3 DNA: TGTGCCAGCAGTTTTGACAGCTTCTATGGCTACACCTTC.

In its sample, this clone was seen a few times. The V gene is TRBV7-2, the J gene TRBJ1-2; maybe TRBD1 (5 bases). Germline CDR1 reads SGHTA; CDR2 reads FQGNSA. The V end lost 2 bases, the J end lost 6 bases, and 19 bases lay between the germline ends. CDR3 size: 16 residues. CDR3 sequence (DNA): TGTGCCAGCAGCTTAAATCCGAACTTAGGGGCCCATGGCTACACCTTC. Its protein product is CASSLNPNLGAHGYTF.

With regard to this clone: Other DNA sequences in this specimen translate into the identical CDR3. The J gene is TRBJ1-3, the V gene TRBV30; D unclear. The CDR3 is 13 amino acids. The germline V gene has CDR1 GTSNPN and CDR2 SVGIG (reference sequence). With 3 bases removed from V and 0 bases from J, the gap between germline ends came to 6 bases. The CDR3 DNA sequence: TGTGCCTGGAGCTCGAGCTCTGGAAACACCATATATTTT. Protein product: CAWSSSSGNTIYF.

The chain links TRBV9 to TRBJ2-1, with 8 bases aligning to TRBD1. The germline V gene has CDR1 SGDLS and CDR2 YYNGEE. V lost 1 base to trimming and J lost 4 bases; unmatched junction nucleotides: 7. There are 16 residues in the CDR3. CDR3 in DNA: TGTGCCAGCAGCGTACCGGGACAGGATGGGTACAATGAGCAGTTCTTC. It codes for CASSVPGQDGYNEQFF.

This sequence joins TRBV30 and TRBJ2-7, with 12 nucleotides matching TRBD2. V was clipped by 3 bases and J by 2 bases; unmatched bases: 2. The germline V gene encodes CDR1 GTSNPN and CDR2 SVGIG (reference sequence). The CDR3 is 14 residues long. CDR3 sequence: CAWRTSGSTYEQYF. The CDR3 region has the DNA TGTGCCTGGAGGACTAGCGGGAGCACCTACGAGCAGTACTTC.

The genes are TRBV7-9 and TRBJ1-2; D ambiguous. Per the germline V gene, CDR1 is SEHNR and CDR2 is FQNEAQ (reference sequence). CDR3 size: 13 residues. The ends were cut back, 5 bases at V and 5 bases at J, with 12 bases in the middle. Here the CDR3 reads CASSLSEKYGYTF. The CDR3 DNA reads as TGTGCCAGCAGCCTCTCCGAGAAATATGGCTACACCTTC.

The chain joins TRBV7-6 to TRBJ2-1, with 9 bases identical to TRBD2. V lost 4 bases to trimming and J lost 5 bases; unmatched junction nucleotides: 9. This CDR3 spans 16 amino acids. The germline V gene has CDR1 SGHVS and CDR2 FNYEAQ. CDR3 nucleotide sequence: TGTGCCAGCAGCTCGATAATTAGCGGGGGAGACAATGAGCAGTTCTTC. It is translated as CASSSIISGGDNEQFF.

This clone has a single count. V and J are TRBV29-1 and TRBJ1-1, with TRBD1 as a possible D gene (5 bases). The CDR3 spans 13 residues. The V and J ends lost 7 bases and 0 bases respectively, with 12 bases between them. Per germline, CDR1 SQVTM and CDR2 ANQGSEA. The CDR3 protein is CSGGSEMNTEAFF. DNA of the CDR3: TGCAGCGGGGGGAGCGAAATGAACACTGAAGCTTTCTTT.

The V and J genes are TRBV29-1 and TRBJ1-1; D might be TRBD1 (5 bases). This CDR3 contains 13 residues. Germline CDR1 and CDR2: SQVTM and ANQGSEA. Trimming pared 6 bases from V and 4 bases from J, leaving 15 bases between. CDR3 sequence reads: CSVTQAVGTEAFF. The CDR3 DNA is TGCAGCGTAACACAGGCAGTCGGCACTGAAGCTTTCTTT.

This rearrangement joins TRBV18 to TRBJ2-7; D possibly corresponds to TRBD1 (5 bases). Per germline, CDR1 KGHSH and CDR2 LQKENI. Trimming cost V 5 bases and J 6 bases, with 11 bases left between them. The CDR3 is 12 residues long. CDR3 sequence (DNA): TGTGCCAGCTCATCCAGGGAAGGCGAGCAGTACTTC. This codes for CASSSREGEQYF.